These 15 T cell receptor beta chains share one sample of origin, sequenced in a study of T-cell reconstitution after alpha-beta-depleted transplantation in children. Preparation of the TCRbeta library involved a method that used unique molecular identifiers. TCRdb ran MiXCR on the PCR reads and lists one entry per CDR3 protein. The table lists roughly 76,000 distinct CDR3 sequences, about a tenth of them singletons. This specimen consisted of PBMCs, obtained before TCRalphabeta/CD19-depleted stem cell transplant. The receptors were sampled from a boy younger than 18 with acute myeloid leukemia, due to receive a stem cell transplant.

The sample holds many counts of this clonotype. The chain couples TRBV28 to TRBJ2-1; D may match TRBD1 or TRBD2 (5 bases each). V shed 3 bases and J shed 8 bases, with 14 bases lying between them. Per the germline V gene, CDR1 is MDHEN and CDR2 is SYDVKM. The CDR3 has 14 amino acids. The CDR3 region has the DNA TGTGCCAGCAGTTTTAGAGGGGTCAAAGATGAGCAGTTCTTC. Encoded protein: CASSFRGVKDEQFF.

In its sample, this clonotype was seen a few times. One end of the junction is discordant with germline, which a read error may explain. The rearrangement uses TRBV2 and TRBJ2-4, with 11 bases fitting TRBD2. This CDR3 comprises 18 residues. The germline V gene has CDR1 SNHLY and CDR2 FYNNEI. The CDR3 DNA sequence: TGTACCAGCAGTAAAATTAGCGGGAGGGCTTTAGCCAAAAACATTCAGTACTTC. It encodes CTSSKISGRALAKNIQYF.

This clonotype was recorded many times. V usage is TRBV7-2 and J usage is TRBJ2-1; 12 positions match TRBD2. The V segment lost 2 bases and the J segment 3 bases; nucleotides outside the gene matches: 14. Germline CDR1 is SGHTA and CDR2 is FQGNSA. CDR3 length: 20 amino acids. CDR3 bases: TGTGCCAGCAGCTTAAAGGTGACTAGCGGGAGAGGGACCTACTACAATGAGCAGTTCTTC. Translation gives CASSLKVTSGRGTYYNEQFF.

This clonotype was detected ten times or more. The rearrangement links TRBV28 to TRBJ2-5; D uncertain. The V end lost 5 bases, the J end lost 6 bases, and 13 bases lay between the germline ends. Germline CDR1 and CDR2: MDHEN and SYDVKM. This CDR3 is 13 amino acids long. CDR3 protein: CASSPLTPKTQYF. CDR3 bases: TGTGCCAGCAGTCCGCTAACCCCGAAGACCCAGTACTTC.

This clonotype was counted at least ten times. This chain links TRBV3-1 with TRBJ2-4, with 7 bases lining up with TRBD2. Germline loops: CDR1 LGHDT, CDR2 YNNKEL (reference sequence). The CDR3 is 17 amino acids. V shed 2 bases, J shed 9 bases, and the junction held 16 bases outside the gene matches. Here the CDR3 reads CASSQRNPAGARSIQYF. The CDR3 nucleotides are TGTGCCAGCAGCCAACGCAATCCGGCGGGAGCCCGATCCATTCAGTACTTC.

At least ten counts were recorded for this clonotype. The V and J genes are TRBV20-1 and TRBJ2-7; 9 nucleotides line up with TRBD2. Germline loops: CDR1 DFQATT, CDR2 SNEGSKA (reference sequence). There are 13 residues in the CDR3. Trimming at V came to 5 bases and at J to 5 bases, leaving 7 bases not matched to a gene. The CDR3 sequence is CSAWGSGSHEQYF. The DNA for the CDR3 is TGCAGTGCTTGGGGTAGCGGGAGCCACGAGCAGTACTTC.

This clonotype was picked up many times. This chain joins TRBV20-1 and TRBJ2-7, with 7 nucleotides matching TRBD2. V lost 6 bases, J lost 2 bases, and 13 bases stayed unmatched. From germline, CDR1 is DFQATT and CDR2 SNEGSKA (reference sequence). The CDR3 spans 15 residues. CDR3 nucleotide sequence: TGCAGTGCCCGGACTGGGGGGGTTCTTCCCTACGAGCAGTACGTC. Translation: CSARTGGVLPYEQYV.

This clonotype occurred many times. The J gene is TRBJ2-1, the V gene TRBV12-3 or TRBV12-4; TRBD2 is a possible D gene (5 bases). The CDR3 totals 15 residues. V gave up 5 bases and J gave up 2 bases, with 13 bases separating them. In nucleotides, the CDR3 is TGTGCCAGCAGTCTCCCTGGACTTCCCTACAATGAGCAGTTCTTC. This translates into CASSLPGLPYNEQFF.

This clonotype has at least ten counts. The chain employs TRBV27 and TRBJ2-5, with D possibly matching TRBD1 (5 bases). Looked up from germline, CDR1 is MNHEY and CDR2 is SMNVEV (reference sequence). Trimming took 2 bases from V and 5 from J, leaving 15 bases between them. The CDR3 is 15 residues long. CDR3 region: CASSLLPLSGETQYF. For the CDR3, the DNA is TGTGCCAGCAGTTTACTTCCCCTGTCAGGGGAGACCCAGTACTTC.

To note about this clonotype: Being one base from a much bigger clone, this may be a read error. The V gene is TRBV13, the J gene TRBJ2-1; TRBD2 matches 7 bases. From germline, CDR1 is PRHDT and CDR2 FYEKMQ (reference sequence). Trimming at V came to 4 bases and at J to 4 bases, leaving 19 bases not matched to a gene. This CDR3 contains 19 residues. This CDR3 reads CASSSQRLPGGGRYNEQFF. The CDR3 DNA follows: TGTGCCAGCAGCTCCCAGAGACTACCGGGAGGCGGAAGGTACAATGAGCAGTTCTTC.

This clonotype is termed medium-sized. The chain recombines TRBV6-1 with TRBJ2-1; 8 bases fit TRBD2. J was trimmed by 7 bases and V by 4 bases; bases with no gene match: 6. From germline, CDR1 is MNHNS and CDR2 SASEGT. This CDR3 spans 14 amino acids. As DNA, the CDR3 is TGTGCCAGCAGTGTAGTAGCGGGGAGTAATGAGCAGTTCTTC. It specifies CASSVVAGSNEQFF.

The V and J genes are TRBV18 and TRBJ2-3, with 9 bases that match TRBD2. The V segment lost 10 bases and the J segment 0 bases; nucleotides outside the gene matches: 8. CDR3 length: 15 residues. CDR1 is KGHSH, CDR2 LQKENI, per germline. This chain's CDR3 is CATTSGYSSTDTQYF. The CDR3 DNA reads TGTGCCACTACTAGCGGGTACTCTAGCACAGATACGCAGTATTTT.

Details on this clonotype: This may stem from a read error, because a much larger clone lies one nucleotide away. The chain joins TRBV7-2 to TRBJ2-1, with 8 nucleotides matching TRBD2. The CDR3 is made up of 14 amino acids. Germline lookup yields CDR1 SGHTA and CDR2 FQGNSA. V lost 3 bases, J lost 7 bases, and 5 bases stayed unmatched. CDR3 in amino acids: CASSLTSEGNEQFF. As DNA, the CDR3 is TGTGCCAGCAGCTTGACTAGCGAGGGGAATGAGCAGTTCTTC.

This clonotype was seen many times. CDR3 sequence: CASGSSSYEQYV. In DNA form, the CDR3 reads TGTGCCAGCGGTAGCAGCTCCTACGAGCAGTACGTC. The chain employs TRBV28 and TRBJ2-7; no clear D. This CDR3 is built from 12 residues. Trimming took off 8 bases at V and 0 bases at J, with 8 bases between the two ends. Germline V gene sequence: CDR1 MDHEN, CDR2 SYDVKM.

This clonotype was recorded at least ten times. This CDR3 is CASSQESLWTGELFF. The CDR3 nucleotides are TGTGCCAGCAGCCAAGAGTCCCTTTGGACCGGGGAGCTGTTTTTT. The gene calls are TRBV3-1 and TRBJ2-2; D call uncertain. This CDR3 comprises 15 residues. The germline V gene encodes CDR1 LGHDT and CDR2 YNNKEL (reference sequence). Trimming took 0 bases from V and 5 from J, leaving 10 bases between them.